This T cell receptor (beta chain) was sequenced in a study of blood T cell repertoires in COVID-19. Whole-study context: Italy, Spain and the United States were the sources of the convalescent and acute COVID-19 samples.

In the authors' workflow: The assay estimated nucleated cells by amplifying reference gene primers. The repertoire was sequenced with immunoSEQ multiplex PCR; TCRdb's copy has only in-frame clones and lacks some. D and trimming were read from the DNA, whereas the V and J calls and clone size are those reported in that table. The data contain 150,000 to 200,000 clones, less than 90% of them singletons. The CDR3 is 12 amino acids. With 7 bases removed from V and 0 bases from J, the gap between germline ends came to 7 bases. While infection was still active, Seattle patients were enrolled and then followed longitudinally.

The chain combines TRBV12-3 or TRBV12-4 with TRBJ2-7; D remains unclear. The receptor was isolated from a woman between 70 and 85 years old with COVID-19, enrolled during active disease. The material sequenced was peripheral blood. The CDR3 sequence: CASTRLSYEQYV. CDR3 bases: TGTGCCAGCACTCGTCTCTCCTACGAGCAGTACGTC.